This T cell receptor beta chain was found in a study of T cells after yellow fever vaccination. MiXCR, run by TCRdb on the 5' RACE reads, gives a single entry per CDR3 protein. The sample records hundreds of thousands of distinct CDR3 sequences, around a tenth being singletons. This clonotype was picked up a small number of times. The sequence came from a man aged 18 to 29 who received the YFV17D yellow fever vaccine. The input for sequencing was PBMCs, taken on the day of the first yellow fever vaccination.

The CDR3 loop is CASSNPRGRLAYGYTF. For the CDR3, the DNA is TGTGCCAGCAGCAACCCGAGGGGACGCTTGGCTTATGGCTACACCTTC. J is TRBJ1-2 and V is TRBV21-1; no check of the table's D call, TRBD1, against the DNA was made. TRBV21-1 is marked as a pseudogene. The CDR3 has 16 residues.